The clone carrying this T cell receptor beta chain was observed a few times. Antigen specificity is unknown. The data were taken from a study of beta chain features in type 1 diabetes. Overall study context: On cell yields, gender and age, patients and healthy donors were similar. All samples together contributed 107,917,701 sorted cells for examination. Study-wide findings and caveats: A cDNA-based sequencing approach could over-represent cells with high TCR expression.

It was via CD45RO/CCR7/CD25/CD127/CD95/CD27 that CD4+ naive, central memory, regulatory and stem cell-like memory cells were sorted. Reverse transcription of all isolated RNA meant that expressed TCRB transcripts were sequenced. TCRdb keeps only in-frame clones here, not all; method: immunoSEQ multiplex PCR. The sample has some 180,000 clones, 13% seen once. Looked up from germline, CDR1 is GTSNPN and CDR2 is SVGIG (reference sequence). J was trimmed by 2 bases and V by 4 bases; bases with no gene match: 10. The CDR3 spans 17 residues. The gene calls are TRBV30 and TRBJ2-7; 14 bases are shared with TRBD2. This TCR was recovered from a woman aged 18-29 years in good health. The sample taken for sequencing was central memory CD4+ T cells from blood. The CDR3 DNA reads TGTGCCTGGACAGGTGGGACTAGCGGGAGAATGGCCTACGAGCAGTACTTC. It is translated as CAWTGGTSGRMAYEQYF.